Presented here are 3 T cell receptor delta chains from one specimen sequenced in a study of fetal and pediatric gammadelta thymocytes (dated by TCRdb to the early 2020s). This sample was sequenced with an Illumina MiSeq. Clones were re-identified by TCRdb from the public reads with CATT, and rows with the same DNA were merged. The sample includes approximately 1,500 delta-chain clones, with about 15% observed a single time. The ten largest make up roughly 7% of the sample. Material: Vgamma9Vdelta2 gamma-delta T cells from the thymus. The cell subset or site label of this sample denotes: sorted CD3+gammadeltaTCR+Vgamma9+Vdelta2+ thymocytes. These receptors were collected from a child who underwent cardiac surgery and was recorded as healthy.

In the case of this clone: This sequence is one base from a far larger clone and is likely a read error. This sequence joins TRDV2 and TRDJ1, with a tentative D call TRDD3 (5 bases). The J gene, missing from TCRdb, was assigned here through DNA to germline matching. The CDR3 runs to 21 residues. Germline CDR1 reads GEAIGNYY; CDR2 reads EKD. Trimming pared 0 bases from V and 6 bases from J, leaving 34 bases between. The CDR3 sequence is CACDTGIRGPREGVSPNKLIF. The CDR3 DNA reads TGTGCCTGTGACACCGGGATCCGGGGACCCCGGGAGGGGGTCTCACCCAATAAACTCATCTTT.

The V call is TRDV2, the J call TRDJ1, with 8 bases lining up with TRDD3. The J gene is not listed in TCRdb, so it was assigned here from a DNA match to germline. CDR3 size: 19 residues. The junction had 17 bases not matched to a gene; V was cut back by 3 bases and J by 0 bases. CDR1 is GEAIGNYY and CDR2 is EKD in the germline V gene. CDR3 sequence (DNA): TGTGCCTGTGACCCCAATGCCCCTTGGGGGATTCCCTACACCGATAAACTCATCTTT. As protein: CACDPNAPWGIPYTDKLIF.

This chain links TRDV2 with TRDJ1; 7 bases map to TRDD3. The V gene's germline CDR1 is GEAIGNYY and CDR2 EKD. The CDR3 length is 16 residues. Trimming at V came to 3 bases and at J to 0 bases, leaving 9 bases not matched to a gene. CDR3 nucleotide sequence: TGTGCCTGTGACGCTAGGTACTGGGGACACACCGATAAACTCATCTTT. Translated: CACDARYWGHTDKLIF.